This TCR beta chain emerged from a study of neurological immune-mediated disorders. The time point is: longitudinal time-point 3. This clonotype was recorded once. Its antigen is still unknown. The CDR3 extends over 13 amino acids. V lost 9 bases to trimming and J lost 6 bases; unmatched junction nucleotides: 9. Germline V gene lookup returns CDR1 LNHNV and CDR2 YYDKDF (reference sequence). One entry per CDR3 protein results from TCRdb running MiXCR on the 5' RACE reads. The top ten hold more than 5% of the sample, which has more than 75,000 distinct CDR3 sequences, approximately 4.3% seen once. Study results and caveats: TCR-beta repertoires seemed private in all groups, with no expanded CDR3 amino acid sequences shared. It was the repertoires of 18 of 34 multiple sclerosis patients that phylogenetic grouping placed in one related-CDR3 cluster, which is a possible signature.

V usage is TRBV15 and J usage is TRBJ2-7; the match to TRBD1 covers 9 bases. The receptor comes from a woman in her fifties or sixties with multiple sclerosis. The specimen sequenced was PBMCs. The CDR3 region is CATEGQGKCEQYF. The CDR3 bases are TGTGCCACAGAGGGACAGGGAAAGTGCGAGCAGTACTTC.